This TCR beta chain was profiled in a study of monozygotic twins with inflammatory bowel disease. Points from the study as a whole: Inverse Simpson values showed less TCRbeta diversity in IBD patients than in their healthy co-twins.

TCRdb reprocessed the 5' RACE reads and reports one entry per CDR3 protein, with no DNA. The sample holds over 130,000 distinct CDR3 sequences. Comments on this clonotype: Its antigen is not identified.

The CDR3 is 15 residues long. The germline gives CDR1 MNHEY, CDR2 SVGAGI. V gene TRBV6-5 combines with J gene TRBJ1-1; TCRdb indicates TRBD1, and absent DNA this call remains unverified. The origin of this receptor is a human donor with ulcerative colitis or Crohn's disease, or a healthy co-twin of an affected twin (not recorded which). The sequenced sample was blood. The CDR3 loop reads CASSYSQGGNTEAFF.